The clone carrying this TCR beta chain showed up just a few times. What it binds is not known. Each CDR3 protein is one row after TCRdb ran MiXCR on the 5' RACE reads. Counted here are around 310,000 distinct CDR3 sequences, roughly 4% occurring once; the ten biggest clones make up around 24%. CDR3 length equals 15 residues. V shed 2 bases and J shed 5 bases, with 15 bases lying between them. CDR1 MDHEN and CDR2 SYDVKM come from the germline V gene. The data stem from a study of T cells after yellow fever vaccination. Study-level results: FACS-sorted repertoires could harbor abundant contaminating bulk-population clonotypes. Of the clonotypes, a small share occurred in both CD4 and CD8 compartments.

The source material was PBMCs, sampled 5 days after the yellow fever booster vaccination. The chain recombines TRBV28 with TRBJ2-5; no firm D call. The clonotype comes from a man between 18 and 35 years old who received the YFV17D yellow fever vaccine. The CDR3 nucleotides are TGTGCCAGCAGTTTAGACGGTGTGAAGGAGGAGACCCAGTACTTC. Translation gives CASSLDGVKEETQYF. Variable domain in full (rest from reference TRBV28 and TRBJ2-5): DVKVTQSSRYLVKRTGEKVFLECVQDMDHENMFWYRQDPGLGLRLIYFSYDVKMKEKGDIPEGYSVSREKKERFSLILESASTNQTSMYLCASSLDGVKEETQYFGPGTRLLVL.